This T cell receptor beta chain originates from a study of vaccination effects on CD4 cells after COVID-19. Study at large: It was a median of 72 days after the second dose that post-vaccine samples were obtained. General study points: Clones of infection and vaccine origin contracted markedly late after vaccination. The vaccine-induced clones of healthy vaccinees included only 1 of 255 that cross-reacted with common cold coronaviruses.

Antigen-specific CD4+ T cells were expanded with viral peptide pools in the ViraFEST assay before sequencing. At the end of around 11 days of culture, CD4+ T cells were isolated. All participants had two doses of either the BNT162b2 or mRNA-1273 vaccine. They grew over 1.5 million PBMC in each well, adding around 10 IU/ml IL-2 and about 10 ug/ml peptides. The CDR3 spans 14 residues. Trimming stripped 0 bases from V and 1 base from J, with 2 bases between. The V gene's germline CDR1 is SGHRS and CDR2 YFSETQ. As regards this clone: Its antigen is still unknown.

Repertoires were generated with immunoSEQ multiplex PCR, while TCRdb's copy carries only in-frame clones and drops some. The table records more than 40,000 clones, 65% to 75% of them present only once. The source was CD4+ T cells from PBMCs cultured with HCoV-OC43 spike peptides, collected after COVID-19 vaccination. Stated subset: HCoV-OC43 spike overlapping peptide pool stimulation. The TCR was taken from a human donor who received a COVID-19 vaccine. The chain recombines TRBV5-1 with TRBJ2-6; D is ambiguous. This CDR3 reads CASSLESGANVLTF. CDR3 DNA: TGCGCCAGCAGCTTGGAATCTGGGGCCAACGTCCTGACTTTC.